The sequence of this TCR beta chain was determined in a study of blood T cell repertoires in COVID-19. The CDR3 contains 20 residues. Germline V gives CDR1 LGHDT, CDR2 YNNKEL (reference sequence). V dropped 0 bases and J dropped 1; count of bases not matched to a gene: 12. Some clones are missing from TCRdb's copy, which holds only in-frame ones; the method was immunoSEQ multiplex PCR. Among around 110,000 clones listed, 90% were seen once. This clone was recorded once. The chain couples TRBV3-1 (or the pseudogene TRBV3-2) to TRBJ2-1; 10 nucleotides match TRBD2. Sequencing used peripheral blood. The receptor was derived from a human donor with active COVID-19. The donor label of this sample is uncertain. For the CDR3, the DNA is TGTGCCAGCAGCCAAGATCCCGTGATAGCGGGGGGTCGGTCCTACAATGAGCAGTTCTTC. Amino acids: CASSQDPVIAGGRSYNEQFF.